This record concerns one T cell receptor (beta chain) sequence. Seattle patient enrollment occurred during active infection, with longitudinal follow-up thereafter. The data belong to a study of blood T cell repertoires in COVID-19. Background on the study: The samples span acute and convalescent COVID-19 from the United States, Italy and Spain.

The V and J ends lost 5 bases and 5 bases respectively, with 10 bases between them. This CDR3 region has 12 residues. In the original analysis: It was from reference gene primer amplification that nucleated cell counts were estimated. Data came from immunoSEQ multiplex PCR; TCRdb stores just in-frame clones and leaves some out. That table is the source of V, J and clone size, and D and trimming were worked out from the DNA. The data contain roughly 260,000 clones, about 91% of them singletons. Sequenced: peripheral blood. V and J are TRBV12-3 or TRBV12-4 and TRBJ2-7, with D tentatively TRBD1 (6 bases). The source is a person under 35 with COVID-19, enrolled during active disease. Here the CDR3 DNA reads TGTGCCAGCAGTCCACAGGGTAACGAGCAGTACTTC. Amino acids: CASSPQGNEQYF.